The 7 T cell receptor beta chains reported below all come from one sample, sequenced in a study of T cell changes during pregnancy in multiple sclerosis. Clones were read by immunoSEQ multiplex PCR, and TCRdb kept only the in-frame ones, dropping some. The profile covers about 50,000 clones, with about nine tenths appearing a single time and approximately 10% taken by the ten largest. The sequencing here drew on CD8+ T cells from peripheral blood mononuclear cells, taken after pregnancy. Source of these receptors: a female donor with multiple sclerosis, enrolled in a pregnancy study.

The chain recombines TRBV10-2 with TRBJ2-7, with 7 bases lining up with TRBD1. This CDR3 comprises 13 residues. With 6 bases clipped from V and 5 bases from J, the junction kept 7 bases outside the gene matches. CDR1 WSHSY and CDR2 SAAADI come from the germline V gene. This CDR3 reads CASRPGQAHEQYF. The CDR3 coding sequence is TGCGCCAGCAGGCCCGGACAGGCCCACGAGCAGTACTTC.

The chain couples TRBV7-9 to TRBJ1-1; TRBD1 matches at 10 bases. This CDR3 is built from 12 residues. CDR1 is SEHNR, CDR2 FQNEAQ, per germline (reference sequence). V gave up 8 bases and J gave up 3 bases; unmatched junction bases: 0. The CDR3, as DNA: TGTGCCAGCGGGACAGGGGACACTGAAGCTTTCTTT. Translation: CASGTGDTEAFF.

In this sample, this clone turned up a few times. The chain combines TRBV7-9 with TRBJ1-2; possibly TRBD1 for D (5 bases). Trimming cost V 1 base and J 2 bases, with 14 bases left between them. The germline gives CDR1 SEHNR, CDR2 FQNEAQ (reference sequence). This CDR3 contains 16 residues. The DNA of the CDR3 is TGTGCCAGCAGCTTAGGTCCAGGGCGGACAAACTATGGCTACACCTTC. Amino acid sequence: CASSLGPGRTNYGYTF.

The chain has TRBV7-8 and TRBJ2-5, with 8 bases lining up with TRBD1. The germline gives CDR1 SGHVS, CDR2 FQNEAQ. Trimming removed 5 bases from V and 5 bases from J; junction bases left unmatched: 10. The CDR3 is made up of 15 amino acids. CDR3 amino acids: CASSVRQGLVETQYF. The CDR3 bases are TGTGCCAGCAGCGTTAGACAGGGGCTGGTGGAGACCCAGTACTTC.

This chain uses TRBV14 with TRBJ2-7, with 10 bases matching TRBD2. The CDR3 loop spans 15 amino acids. Germline CDR1 is SGHDN and CDR2 is FVKESK. Trimming removed 1 base from V and 2 bases from J; junction bases left unmatched: 2. The CDR3 is CASSQGSGGAYEQYF. CDR3 coding DNA: TGTGCCAGCAGCCAAGGAAGCGGGGGGGCCTACGAGCAGTACTTC.

This clone was seen a single time. The J gene is TRBJ2-1, the V gene TRBV11-2; TRBD2 agrees at 8 bases. V shed 7 bases, J shed 0 bases, and the junction held 5 bases outside the gene matches. The CDR3 spans 15 residues. Germline values: CDR1 SGHAT, CDR2 FQNNGV. In nucleotides, the CDR3 is TGTGCCAGCACCCGCGGGGGGAGCTCCTACAATGAGCAGTTCTTC. Amino acids: CASTRGGSSYNEQFF.

The CDR3 loop reads CASSLWLAGGTGELFF. CDR3 sequence (DNA): TGTGCCAGCAGTTTATGGCTAGCGGGGGGGACCGGGGAGCTGTTTTTT. The rearrangement uses TRBV27 and TRBJ2-2, with TRBD2 matching over 12 bases. Per germline, CDR1 MNHEY and CDR2 SMNVEV (reference sequence). The V and J ends lost 1 base and 5 bases, in that order; junction bases with no gene match: 2. The CDR3 totals 16 residues.